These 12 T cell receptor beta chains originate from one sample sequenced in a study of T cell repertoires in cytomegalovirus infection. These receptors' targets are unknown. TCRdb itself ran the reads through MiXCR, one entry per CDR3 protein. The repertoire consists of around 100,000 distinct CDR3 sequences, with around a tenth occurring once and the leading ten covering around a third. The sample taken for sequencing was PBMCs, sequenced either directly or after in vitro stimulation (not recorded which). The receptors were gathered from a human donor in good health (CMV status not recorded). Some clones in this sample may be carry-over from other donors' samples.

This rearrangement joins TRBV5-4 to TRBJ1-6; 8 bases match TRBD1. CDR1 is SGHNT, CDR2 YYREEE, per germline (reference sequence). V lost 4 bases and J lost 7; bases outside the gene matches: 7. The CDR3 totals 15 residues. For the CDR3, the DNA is TGTGCCAGCAGCCCGAAGACAGGGGACAATTCACCCCTCCACTTT. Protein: CASSPKTGDNSPLHF.

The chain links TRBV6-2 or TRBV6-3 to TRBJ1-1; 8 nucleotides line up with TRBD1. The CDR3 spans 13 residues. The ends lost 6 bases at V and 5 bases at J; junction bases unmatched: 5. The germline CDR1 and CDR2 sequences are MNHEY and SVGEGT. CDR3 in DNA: TGTGCCAGCAGCGACAGGGGAAGTACTGAAGCTTTCTTT. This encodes CASSDRGSTEAFF.

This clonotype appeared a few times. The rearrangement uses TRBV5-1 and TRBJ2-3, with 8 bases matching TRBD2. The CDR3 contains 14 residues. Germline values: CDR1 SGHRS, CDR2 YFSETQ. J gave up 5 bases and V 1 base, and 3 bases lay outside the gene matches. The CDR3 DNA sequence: TGCGCCAGCAGCTTGCGGCTAGCGGGAGATACGCAGTATTTT. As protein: CASSLRLAGDTQYF.

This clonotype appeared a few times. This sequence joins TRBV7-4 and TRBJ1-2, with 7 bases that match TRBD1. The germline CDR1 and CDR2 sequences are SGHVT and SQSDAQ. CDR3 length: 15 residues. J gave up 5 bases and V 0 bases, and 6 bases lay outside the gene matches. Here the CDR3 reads CASSLAWQGGYGYTF. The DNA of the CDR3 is TGTGCCAGCAGCTTAGCTTGGCAGGGGGGGTATGGCTACACCTTC.

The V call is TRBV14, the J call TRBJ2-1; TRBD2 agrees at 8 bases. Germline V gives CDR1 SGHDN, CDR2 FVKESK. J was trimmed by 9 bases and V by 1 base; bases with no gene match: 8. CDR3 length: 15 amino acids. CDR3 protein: CASSQAAGVSAEQFF. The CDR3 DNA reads TGTGCCAGCAGCCAAGCAGCGGGAGTTTCGGCTGAGCAGTTCTTC.

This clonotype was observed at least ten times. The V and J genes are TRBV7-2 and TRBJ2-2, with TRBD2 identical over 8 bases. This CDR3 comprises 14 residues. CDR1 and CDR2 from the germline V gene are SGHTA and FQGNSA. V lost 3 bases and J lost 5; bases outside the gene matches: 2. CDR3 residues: CASSFGGRTGELFF. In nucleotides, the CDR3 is TGTGCCAGCAGCTTCGGCGGGAGGACCGGGGAGCTGTTTTTT.

CDR3 sequence reads: CASSQGATNTGELFF. The CDR3 nucleotides read TGTGCCAGCAGCCAGGGGGCCACCAACACCGGGGAGCTGTTTTTT. The V call is TRBV7-2, the J call TRBJ2-2, with 8 bases identical to TRBD1. V shed 5 bases, J shed 2 bases, and the junction held 4 bases outside the gene matches. The germline V gene encodes CDR1 SGHTA and CDR2 FQGNSA. This CDR3 has 15 residues.

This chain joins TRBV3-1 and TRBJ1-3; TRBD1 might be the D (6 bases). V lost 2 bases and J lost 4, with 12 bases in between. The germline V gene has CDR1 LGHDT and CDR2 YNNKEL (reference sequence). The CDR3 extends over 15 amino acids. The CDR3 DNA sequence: TGTGCCAGCAGCCAAACCGGGACAACAGGAAACACCATATATTTT. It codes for CASSQTGTTGNTIYF.

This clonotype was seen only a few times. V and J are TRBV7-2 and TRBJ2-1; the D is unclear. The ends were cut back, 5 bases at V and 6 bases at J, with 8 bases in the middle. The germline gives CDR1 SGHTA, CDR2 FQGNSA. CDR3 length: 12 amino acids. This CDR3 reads CASSTRANEQFF. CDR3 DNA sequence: TGTGCCAGCAGCACCCGGGCCAATGAGCAGTTCTTC.

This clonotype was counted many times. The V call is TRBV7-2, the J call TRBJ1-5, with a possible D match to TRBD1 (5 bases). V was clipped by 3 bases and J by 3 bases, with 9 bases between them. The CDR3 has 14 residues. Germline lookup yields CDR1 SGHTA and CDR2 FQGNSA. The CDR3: CASSLGLNNQPQHF. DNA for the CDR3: TGTGCCAGCAGCTTGGGACTCAACAATCAGCCCCAGCATTTT.

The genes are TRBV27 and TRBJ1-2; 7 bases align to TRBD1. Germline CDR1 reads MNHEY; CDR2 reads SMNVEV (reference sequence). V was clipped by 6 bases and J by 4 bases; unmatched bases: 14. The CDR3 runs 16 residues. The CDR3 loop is CASRKTQGESGYGYTF. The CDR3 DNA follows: TGTGCCAGCAGGAAGACTCAGGGGGAAAGTGGCTATGGCTACACCTTC.

CDR3 coding DNA: TGTGCCAGCAGCGCGGGACACAACTATGGCTACACCTTC. Amino acids: CASSAGHNYGYTF. The chain carries TRBV6-2 or TRBV6-3 and TRBJ1-2; D is perhaps TRBD1 (6 bases). Germline CDR1 and CDR2: MNHEY and SVGEGT. CDR3 length equals 13 residues. V dropped 6 bases and J dropped 2 bases, with 10 bases sitting between them.